This T cell receptor beta chain was recovered during a study of blood T cell repertoires in COVID-19 (dated by TCRdb to 2020 to 2021). With regard to the full study: Samples covering the acute and convalescent phases of COVID-19 were provided by collaborators in the United States, Italy and Spain. The dataset comprised deeply sampled blood TCRbeta repertoires from subjects exposed to, actively infected with, or recovered from COVID-19. The prospective study material was composed of cDNA or gDNA derived from T cells, B-cell-depleted T cells, or PBMCs. Where available, HLA class I and class II types were taken from metadata supplied by the sample provider and were not determined by assay-based typing. The repertoires were released in a freely available public database intended as a resource for research on the immune response to SARS-CoV-2. A de-identified subject ID, COVID-19 status, age in years and sex were almost always included in the sample metadata. Samples were obtained from the ongoing ImmuneRACE study (first 160 participants) and from over a thousand subjects provided by 6 global collaborators. What the work shows at the level of the full study, not this receptor alone: The quantity of clinical and demographic metadata differed by source and by participant and was supplied without curation.

Collaborating institutions collected whole blood in K2EDTA tubes following their own protocols. For TCRbeta analysis, collaborators shipped samples as frozen whole blood, isolated PBMCs, or DNA extracted from either of those sample types. To note about this clone: What antigen it recognizes has not been identified. Base qualities are not recorded, but no much larger clone differs from it by a single base.

TCRbeta CDR3 regions were amplified from genomic DNA by means of the immunoSEQ Assay, a bias-controlled multiplex PCR. Turning to the authors' computational methods: Nucleated cell counts per sample were estimated from amplification of reference gene primers within the assay. To quantify the absolute abundance of each unique TCRbeta CDR3 rearrangement, sequence reads were collapsed and filtered. For each sample, productive Simpson clonality was calculated as the square root of Simpson's diversity index over productive rearrangements. The source is immuneACCESS, and TCRdb retained only in-frame sequences with V and J called. Part of the clones is not carried over; for the studies checked, unresolved V genes explain less than half of this, and the remainder is unexplained. V and J calls and clone size are copied from that table; D and trimming were computed from the DNA. Recorded for this sample are fewer than 75,000 clones; under 95% of them occurred a single time. Together, the top ten hold roughly a tenth of the sample.

CDR1 and CDR2 are read off the germline V gene as SGHAT and FQNNGV. Trimming takes 1 base off V and 5 bases off J; junction bases not matched to a gene: 7. The CDR3 sequence holds 17 residues, the cysteine and phenylalanine included. CDR3 DNA is the only sequence kept; it has 51 bases, read in frame from the first base. The rearranged segments are TRBV11-2 and TRBJ2-5, and TRBD2 matches 13 of the central bases. This clonotype originated in a human donor in a cohort sampled during active COVID-19. Material for sequencing was peripheral blood. The CDR3 region has the sequence CASSLGRTSGRGETQYF. The bases read TGTGCCAGCAGCTTAGGTAGGACTAGCGGGAGAGGCGAGACCCAGTACTTC.